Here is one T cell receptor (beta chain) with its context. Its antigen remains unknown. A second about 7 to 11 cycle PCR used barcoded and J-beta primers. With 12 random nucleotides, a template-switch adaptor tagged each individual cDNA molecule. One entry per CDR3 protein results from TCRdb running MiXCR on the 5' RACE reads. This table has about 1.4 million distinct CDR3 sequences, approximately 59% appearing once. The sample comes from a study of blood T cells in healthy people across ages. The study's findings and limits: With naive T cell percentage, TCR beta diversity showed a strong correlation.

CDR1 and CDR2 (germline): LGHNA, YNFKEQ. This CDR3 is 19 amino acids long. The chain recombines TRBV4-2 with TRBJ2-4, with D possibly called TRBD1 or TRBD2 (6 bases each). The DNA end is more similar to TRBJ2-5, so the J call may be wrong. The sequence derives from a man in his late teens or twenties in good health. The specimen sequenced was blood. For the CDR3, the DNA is TGTGCCAGCAGCCAAGTCCTACGGAGGGGGGCCGGCGGATATGAGACCCAGTACTTC. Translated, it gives CASSQVLRRGAGGYETQYF.